This is a list of T cell receptor beta chains from one sample in a study of T cell changes during pregnancy in multiple sclerosis. The data were produced by immunoSEQ multiplex PCR, yet TCRdb's version contains in-frame clones alone and is incomplete. The sample records tens of thousands of clones, 90% to 97% being singletons. The specimen comprised CD8+ T cells from peripheral blood mononuclear cells, sampled after pregnancy. The receptors originated from a female donor with multiple sclerosis, enrolled in a pregnancy study. The CDR3 runs from the conserved cysteine through the conserved F or W. Each record gives: V gene, D gene, clone size, J gene, CDR3 DNA, CDR3 protein. D genes are given only for firm matches. Not all rows give a size; the values are once, few, many and, for expanded clones, a class.

v_call: TRBV7-9
d_call: NA
clone_size: NA
j_call: TRBJ1-1
cdr3_nt: TGTGCCAGCAGCTTAGGCTGGAGTAGCGACACTGAAGCTTTCTTT
cdr3_aa: CASSLGWSSDTEAFF

v_call: TRBV27
d_call: NA
clone_size: NA
j_call: TRBJ2-7
cdr3_nt: TGTGCCAGCAGGGATGGACACTCCTACGAGCAGTACTTC
cdr3_aa: CASRDGHSYEQYF

v_call: TRBV27
d_call: NA
clone_size: NA
j_call: TRBJ2-3
cdr3_nt: TGTGCCAGCAGTCCAAGACGGGAACGCACAGATACGCAGTATTTT
cdr3_aa: CASSPRRERTDTQYF

v_call: TRBV6-6
d_call: NA
clone_size: NA
j_call: TRBJ1-1
cdr3_nt: TGTGCCAGCAGTTACCCGGACAGCACTGAAGCTTTCTTT
cdr3_aa: CASSYPDSTEAFF

v_call: TRBV9
d_call: NA
clone_size: NA
j_call: TRBJ2-7
cdr3_nt: TGTGCCAGCAGCCCTTCCCGCTTGGGGCGGGATATTCCCCCCTATGGTCCCTACGAGCAGTACTTC
cdr3_aa: CASSPSRLGRDIPPYGPYEQYF

v_call: TRBV27
d_call: TRBD2
clone_size: NA
j_call: TRBJ2-1
cdr3_nt: TGTGCCACATTGAATAGCGGGAGGCTCGACTACAATGAGCAGTTCTTC
cdr3_aa: CATLNSGRLDYNEQFF

v_call: TRBV6-4
d_call: NA
clone_size: NA
j_call: TRBJ1-1
cdr3_nt: TGTGCCAGAAAGAGTATTGAAGCTTTCTTT
cdr3_aa: CARKSIEAFF

v_call: TRBV28
d_call: TRBD2
clone_size: NA
j_call: TRBJ2-3
cdr3_nt: TGTGCCAGCAGTTTGGGACTAGCGGGAGACAGCACAGATACGCAGTATTTT
cdr3_aa: CASSLGLAGDSTDTQYF

v_call: TRBV6-5
d_call: NA
clone_size: NA
j_call: TRBJ1-1
cdr3_nt: TGTGCCAGCAGTTACCCGGGAGGCCGGACTGAAGCTTTCTTT
cdr3_aa: CASSYPGGRTEAFF

v_call: TRBV7-9
d_call: NA
clone_size: NA
j_call: TRBJ2-1
cdr3_nt: TGTGCTAGTCTAGGGGTTCAAAGTAAAAACTACAATGAGCAGTTCTTC
cdr3_aa: CASLGVQSKNYNEQFF

v_call: TRBV4-1
d_call: NA
clone_size: once
j_call: TRBJ1-1
cdr3_nt: TGCGCCAGCCGGGAACTGGGAGAAGAAGCTTTCTTT
cdr3_aa: CASRELGEEAFF

v_call: TRBV5-4
d_call: TRBD2
clone_size: NA
j_call: TRBJ2-7
cdr3_nt: TGTGCCAGCAGTCCTGGACTAGCGGGTGAGCAGTACTTC
cdr3_aa: CASSPGLAGEQYF

v_call: TRBV7-8
d_call: NA
clone_size: NA
j_call: TRBJ1-1
cdr3_nt: TGTGCCAGCCTGGGGCGCGCAGACACTGAAGCTTTCTTT
cdr3_aa: CASLGRADTEAFF

v_call: TRBV27
d_call: NA
clone_size: NA
j_call: TRBJ2-1
cdr3_nt: TGTGCCAGCAGTTTGGCCAGGAACAATGAGCAGTTCTTC
cdr3_aa: CASSLARNNEQFF

v_call: TRBV28
d_call: TRBD2
clone_size: NA
j_call: TRBJ2-7
cdr3_nt: TGTGCCAGCATGGGACTAGCGGGAGAGCAGTACTTC
cdr3_aa: CASMGLAGEQYF

v_call: TRBV7-9
d_call: NA
clone_size: NA
j_call: TRBJ2-1
cdr3_nt: TGTGCCAGCAGCTCCCAGAGGCGCCATTCCTACAATGAGCAGTTCTTC
cdr3_aa: CASSSQRRHSYNEQFF

v_call: TRBV27
d_call: NA
clone_size: once
j_call: TRBJ2-5
cdr3_nt: TGTGCCAGCAGTCCCCTCAGACAGGTACAAGAGACCCAGTACTTC
cdr3_aa: CASSPLRQVQETQYF

v_call: TRBV7-3
d_call: NA
clone_size: NA
j_call: TRBJ2-5
cdr3_nt: TGTGCCAGCAGCATTTCCGGGCCCCCGGGAACCCAGTACTTC
cdr3_aa: CASSISGPPGTQYF

v_call: TRBV9
d_call: TRBD1
clone_size: once
j_call: TRBJ1-2
cdr3_nt: TGTGCCAGCAGCGTAGATCTAGGGGGACAGGCCGACTATGGCTACACCTTC
cdr3_aa: CASSVDLGGQADYGYTF

v_call: TRBV5-1
d_call: NA
clone_size: NA
j_call: TRBJ1-2
cdr3_nt: TGCGCCAGCAGCTTAACAGGTGGAAGTGGCTACACCTTC
cdr3_aa: CASSLTGGSGYTF

v_call: TRBV7-9
d_call: TRBD2
clone_size: once
j_call: TRBJ2-3
cdr3_nt: TGTGCCAGCAGCCCCGAGGAGGCGGGAGGATCTACTAGCACAGATACGCAGTATTTT
cdr3_aa: CASSPEEAGGSTSTDTQYF

v_call: TRBV6-5
d_call: TRBD2
clone_size: NA
j_call: TRBJ2-1
cdr3_nt: TGTGCCAGCAGTTACTCGATAGCGGGAGACAATGAGCAGTTCTTC
cdr3_aa: CASSYSIAGDNEQFF

v_call: TRBV19
d_call: NA
clone_size: once
j_call: TRBJ1-1
cdr3_nt: TGTGCCAGTAGTATAATAGGCGGCACTGAAGCTTTCTTT
cdr3_aa: CASSIIGGTEAFF

v_call: TRBV2
d_call: NA
clone_size: once
j_call: TRBJ2-1
cdr3_nt: TGTGCCAGCAGTGACCCTGACCCCGCGACAGGAGCACTACTGCCATCCTACAATGAGCAGTTCTTC
cdr3_aa: CASSDPDPATGALLPSYNEQFF